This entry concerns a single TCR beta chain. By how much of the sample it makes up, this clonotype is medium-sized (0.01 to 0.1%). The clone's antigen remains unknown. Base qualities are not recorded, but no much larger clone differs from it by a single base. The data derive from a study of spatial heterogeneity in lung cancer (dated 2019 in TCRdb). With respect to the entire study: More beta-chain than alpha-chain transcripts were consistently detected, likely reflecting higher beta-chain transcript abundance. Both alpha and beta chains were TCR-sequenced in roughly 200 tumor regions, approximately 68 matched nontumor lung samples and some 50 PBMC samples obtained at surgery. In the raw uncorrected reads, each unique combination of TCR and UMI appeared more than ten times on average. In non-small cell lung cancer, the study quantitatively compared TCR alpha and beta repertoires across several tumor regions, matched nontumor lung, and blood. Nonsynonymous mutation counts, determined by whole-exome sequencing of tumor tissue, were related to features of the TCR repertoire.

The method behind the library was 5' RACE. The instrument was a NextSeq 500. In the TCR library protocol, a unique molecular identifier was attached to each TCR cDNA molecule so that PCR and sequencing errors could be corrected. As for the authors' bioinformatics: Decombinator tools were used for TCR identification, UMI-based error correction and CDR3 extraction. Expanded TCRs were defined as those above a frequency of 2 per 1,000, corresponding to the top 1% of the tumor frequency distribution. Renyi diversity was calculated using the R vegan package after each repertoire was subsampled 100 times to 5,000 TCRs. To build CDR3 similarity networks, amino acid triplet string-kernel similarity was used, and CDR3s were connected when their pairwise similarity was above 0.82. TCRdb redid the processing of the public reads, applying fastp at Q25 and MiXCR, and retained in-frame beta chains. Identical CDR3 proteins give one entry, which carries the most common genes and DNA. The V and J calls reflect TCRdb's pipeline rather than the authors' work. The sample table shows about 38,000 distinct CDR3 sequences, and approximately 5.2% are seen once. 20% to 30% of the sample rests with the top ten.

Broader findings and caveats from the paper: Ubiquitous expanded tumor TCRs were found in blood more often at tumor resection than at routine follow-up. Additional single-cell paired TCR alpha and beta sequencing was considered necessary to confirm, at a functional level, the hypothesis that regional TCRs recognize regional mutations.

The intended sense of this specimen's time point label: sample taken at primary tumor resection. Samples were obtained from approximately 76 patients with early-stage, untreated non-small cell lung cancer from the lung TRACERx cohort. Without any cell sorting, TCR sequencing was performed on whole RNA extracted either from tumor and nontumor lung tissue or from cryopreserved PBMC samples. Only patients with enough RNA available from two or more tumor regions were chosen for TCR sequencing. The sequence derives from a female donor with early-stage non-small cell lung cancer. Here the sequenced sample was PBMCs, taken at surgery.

DNA sequence: TGTGCCAGCAGCCAAGACGCAGACTCCTACGAGCAGTACTTC. Translation gives CASSQDADSYEQYF. The rearrangement joined TRBV4-2 to TRBJ2-7; a confident D gene designation cannot be given. Cut back by 0 bases and 0 bases, the V and J ends lie 6 bases apart. The CDR3, from cysteine to phenylalanine, totals 14 residues. CDR3 DNA is the only sequence kept; it has 42 bases, read in frame from the first base. The germline V gene gives CDR1 as LGHNA and CDR2 as YNFKEQ.